This TCR beta chain was sequenced for a study of T-cell memory formation after mild COVID-19. Findings and limits, study-wide: Some clones that responded were present in memory (sampled pre-infection), which suggests cross-reactive memory joined. CD4+ contracting clones were found mainly in CM and EM, and CD8+ ones in EMRA.

The germline CDR1 and CDR2 sequences are MNHEY and SMNVEV (reference sequence). The V gene lost 5 bases and the J gene lost 0 bases, with 5 bases spanning the gap. This CDR3 spans 13 amino acids. Amplification by 5'RACE using constant-segment primers produced TCR alpha and TCR beta cDNA libraries that carried sample barcodes and UMIs. Each CDR3 protein gets one entry after TCRdb re-called the 5' RACE reads with MiXCR. The repertoire holds about 140,000 distinct CDR3 sequences, with 11% to 15% as singletons. Worth noting for this clonotype: Its specificity is unknown.

Specimen: PBMCs or a T cell subset sorted from them (not recorded which). The sequence was obtained from an adult woman who had mild COVID-19 (a few samples of this study predate the infection). Cell type and time point are not known. The chain has TRBV27 and TRBJ1-5; unclear D gene. CDR3 residues: CASSDYSNQPQHF. CDR3 in DNA: TGTGCCAGCAGTGATTATAGCAATCAGCCCCAGCATTTT.